The present T cell receptor (beta chain) was sequenced within a study of CD8 T cells in ankylosing spondylitis. Study conclusions and caveats: Several of the motif variants were reported before in synovial fluid and blood from reactive arthritis. Characteristic, it appeared, of ankylosing spondylitis blood was a TCR beta motif of fewer than 10 highly homologous variants. Matched ankylosing spondylitis synovial fluid reportedly contained a significantly enriched population of disease-linked clones.

This clonotype has only a few counts. Its target is not known. This CDR3 region has 13 residues. V lost 6 bases to trimming and J lost 0 bases, with 9 bases between them. The V gene's germline CDR1 is DFQATT and CDR2 SNEGSKA (reference sequence). Each CDR3 protein is one row after TCRdb ran MiXCR on the 5' RACE reads. The sample has a few hundred thousand distinct CDR3 sequences; over 15% are singletons. The source material was blood, either unsorted or a sorted T cell fraction (not recorded which). This receptor was taken from a male donor with ankylosing spondylitis. The genes are TRBV20-1 and TRBJ1-3; D is possibly TRBD1 (5 bases). DNA for the CDR3: TGCAGTGCCATCGGGGCCTCTGGAAACACCATATATTTT. The encoded protein is CSAIGASGNTIYF.